This T cell receptor (beta chain) stems from a study of shared clonotypes between healthy human individuals. Study results and limitations: With few donors, the genetic and exposure-history diversity represented was limited.

This clone was seen only a few times. Antigen: not known. The same CDR3 can be traced to other DNA sequences in this sample. Assay: immunoSEQ multiplex PCR; the TCRdb copy retains only in-frame clones and omits some. The data hold approximately 2,000,000 clones, with 92% observed a single time. Germline values: CDR1 SGHNT, CDR2 YENEEA. Trimming took off 0 bases at V and 6 bases at J, with 0 bases between the two ends. The CDR3 contains 11 residues. Sequencing was performed on naive CD4+ T cells from PBMCs. Described subset: CD45RA+ positively selected. This clonotype was obtained from a man between 18 and 35 years old in good health. Some clones in this sample may be carry-over from other donors' samples. The chain uses TRBV11-3 and TRBJ2-1, with D unresolved. CDR3 nucleotides: TGTGCCAGCAGCTTAGACAATGAGCAGTTCTTC. Translation: CASSLDNEQFF.